This section outlines one TCR beta chain sequence together with its context. Antigen unknown. The data are from a study of cytomegalovirus exposure and HLA in healthy donors. Whole-study results and caveats: Some TCR beta chains (more than 150 of them) were listed as cytomegalovirus-associated.

Data came from immunoSEQ multiplex PCR; TCRdb stores just in-frame clones and leaves some out. The sample carries approximately 82,000 clones, around 92% recorded once. The CDR3 has 15 amino acids. Per the germline V gene, CDR1 is MNHNS and CDR2 is SASEGT. The germline V and J ends were trimmed by 5 bases and 0 bases, with 14 bases remaining between them. This chain uses TRBV6-1 with TRBJ2-7; tentatively, D is TRBD2 (6 bases). Sequenced sample: PBMCs. The clonotype was recovered from a man between 18 and 29 years old in good health and CMV-seronegative. In nucleotides, the CDR3 is TGTGCCAGCAGTCCGGGACCGGAGGGCTCCTACGAGCAGTACTTC. This translates into CASSPGPEGSYEQYF.